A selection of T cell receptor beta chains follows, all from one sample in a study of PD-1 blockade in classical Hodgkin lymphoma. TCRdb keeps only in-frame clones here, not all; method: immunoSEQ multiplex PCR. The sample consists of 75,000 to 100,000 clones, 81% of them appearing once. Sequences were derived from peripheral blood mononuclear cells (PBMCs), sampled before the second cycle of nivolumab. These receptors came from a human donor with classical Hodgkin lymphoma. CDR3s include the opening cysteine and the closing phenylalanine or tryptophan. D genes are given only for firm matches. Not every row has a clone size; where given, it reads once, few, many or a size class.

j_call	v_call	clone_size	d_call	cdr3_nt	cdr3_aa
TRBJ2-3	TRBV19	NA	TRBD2	TGTGCCAGTAGTTCCCAGACTAGCGGGATCACAGATACGCAGTATTTT	CASSSQTSGITDTQYF
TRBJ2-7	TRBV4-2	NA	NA	TGTGCCAGCAGCCAAGAACCCGATCCGGGTCTCTACGAGCAGTACTTC	CASSQEPDPGLYEQYF
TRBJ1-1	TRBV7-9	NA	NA	TGTGCCAGCAGCTTATTCGGGGACACTGAAGCTTTCTTT	CASSLFGDTEAFF
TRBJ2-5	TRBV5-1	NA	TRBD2	TGCGCCAGCAGCTTGGCCGGGGCTAGCGGGCAAGAGACCCAGTACTTC	CASSLAGASGQETQYF
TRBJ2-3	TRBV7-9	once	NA	TGTGCCAGCAGCTTAGATCCAGGGCGCACAGATACGCAGTATTTT	CASSLDPGRTDTQYF
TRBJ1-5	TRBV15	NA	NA	TGTGCCACCAGCATCAGACAGGTCGGTCAGCCCCAGCATTTT	CATSIRQVGQPQHF
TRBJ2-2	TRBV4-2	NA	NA	TGTGCCAGCAGCCAAGATTTGCGAAAGGAGCTGTTTTTT	CASSQDLRKELFF
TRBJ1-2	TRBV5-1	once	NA	TGCGCCAGCAGCTTGGGTGGAGACAGCTATGGCTACACCTTC	CASSLGGDSYGYTF
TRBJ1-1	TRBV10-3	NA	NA	TGTGCCGTCAGACAGTCGGTGACGGGCCTCCTACCCCAGGGTACTGAAGCTTTCTTT	CAVRQSVTGLLPQGTEAFF
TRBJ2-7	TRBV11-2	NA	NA	TGTGCCAGCAGCGTCGGACGGATCGAGCAGTACTTC	CASSVGRIEQYF
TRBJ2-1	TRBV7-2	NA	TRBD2	TGTGCCAGCAGCTCGTCGGGAGGGCCGAATGAGCAGTTCTTC	CASSSSGGPNEQFF
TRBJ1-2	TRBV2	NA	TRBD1	TGTGCCAGCAGCAAGGACAGGGTCTTCCCCTTTGTTGGCTACACCTTC	CASSKDRVFPFVGYTF
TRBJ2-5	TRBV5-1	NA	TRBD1	TGCGCCAGCAGCCTTGAATACAGGGGCCAAGAGACCCAGTACTTC	CASSLEYRGQETQYF
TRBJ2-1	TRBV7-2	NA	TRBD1	TGTGCCAGCAGCTTAGAGGGGACAGCCGCCTACAATGAGCAGTTCTTC	CASSLEGTAAYNEQFF
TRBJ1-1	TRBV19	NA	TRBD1	TGTGCCAGTAGAACCATCCAACAGGGGATCGGAGGTTTGTACACTGAAGCTTTCTTT	CASRTIQQGIGGLYTEAFF
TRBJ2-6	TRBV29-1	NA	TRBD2	TGCAGCGTTGGGGGACTAGCGGGGAGCTCTGGGGCCAACGTCCTGACTTTC	CSVGGLAGSSGANVLTF
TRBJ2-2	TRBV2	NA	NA	TGTGCCAGCAGTGATTTTGGAGGGGCCGGGGAGCTGTTTTTT	CASSDFGGAGELFF
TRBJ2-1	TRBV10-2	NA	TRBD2	TGCGCCAGCAGTGAGTCGCTCGGGACTAGCGTCTACAATGAGCAGTTCTTC	CASSESLGTSVYNEQFF
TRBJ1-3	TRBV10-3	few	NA	TGTGCCATCAGTGAGTATCCTGGAAACACCATATATTTT	CAISEYPGNTIYF
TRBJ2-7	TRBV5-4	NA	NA	TGTGCCAGCAGCCCGGGACCGTCACCAACCGAGCAGTACTTC	CASSPGPSPTEQYF
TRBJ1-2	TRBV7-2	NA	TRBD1	TGTGCCAGCAGCTTCGCGGACAGGACAACCTATGGCTACACCTTC	CASSFADRTTYGYTF
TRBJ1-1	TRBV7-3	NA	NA	TGTGCCAGCAGATCCCTCCCAGGGGAGAGCCCGATTGAAGCTTTCTTT	CASRSLPGESPIEAFF
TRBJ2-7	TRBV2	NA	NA	TGTGCCAGCAGTGACCCGAAGTACGAGCAGTACTTC	CASSDPKYEQYF
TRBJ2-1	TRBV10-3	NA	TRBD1	TGTGCCATCAGTCACCGGGACAGGGAGAATGAGCAGTTCTTC	CAISHRDRENEQFF
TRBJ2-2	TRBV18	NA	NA	TGTGCCAGCTCACCCTCTGCCGGGGAGCTGTTTTTT	CASSPSAGELFF
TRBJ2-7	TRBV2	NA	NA	TGTGCCAGCCAGGTGGGGAGTGGGACCGGGGGTGAGCAGTACTTC	CASQVGSGTGGEQYF
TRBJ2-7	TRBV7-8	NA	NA	TGTGCCAGCAGTCGGGATCTCGCCCGCGAGCAGTACTTC	CASSRDLAREQYF
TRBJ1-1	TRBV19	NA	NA	TGTGCCAGTAGTATTCGGGAAACAGACACTGAAGCTTTCTTT	CASSIRETDTEAFF
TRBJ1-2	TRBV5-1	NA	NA	TGCGCCAGCAGCTTGGAGGTTGATACTGGCTACACCTTC	CASSLEVDTGYTF
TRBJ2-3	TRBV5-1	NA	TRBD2	TGCGCCAGCAGCTTTAGCGGGAGCACAGATACGCAGTATTTT	CASSFSGSTDTQYF
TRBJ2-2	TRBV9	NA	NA	TGTGCCAGCAGCGTGGCGCCGAACACCGGGGAGCTGTTTTTT	CASSVAPNTGELFF
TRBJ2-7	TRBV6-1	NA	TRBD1	TGTGCCAGCACGTCGGGGACAGGGCTCGTCGAGCAGTACTTC	CASTSGTGLVEQYF
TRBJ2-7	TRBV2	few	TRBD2	TGTGCCAGCAGTGACCGGGGGACTAGCGACTACGAGCAGTACTTC	CASSDRGTSDYEQYF
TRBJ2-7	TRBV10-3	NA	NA	TGTGCCATCAGTGGAGGGGGGTCAGGCTACGAGCAGTACTTC	CAISGGGSGYEQYF
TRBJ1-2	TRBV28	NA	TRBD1	TGTGCCAGCAGTTTATGGCAGACAGGGAAAGGAGGCTACACCTTC	CASSLWQTGKGGYTF
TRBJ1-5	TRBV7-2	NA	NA	TGTGCCAGCAGCTTATCGTCGGGGAGCAATCAGCCCCAGCATTTT	CASSLSSGSNQPQHF
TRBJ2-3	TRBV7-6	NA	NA	TGTGCCAGCAGCTTAGACGGAATCACAGATACGCAGTATTTT	CASSLDGITDTQYF
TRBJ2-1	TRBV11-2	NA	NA	TGTGCCAGCAGCGAAAACAGCGGGCACGAGGGGGATGAGCAGTTCTTC	CASSENSGHEGDEQFF
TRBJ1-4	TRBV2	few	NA	TGTGCCAGCAGTGAACTAAATGAAAAACTGTTTTTT	CASSELNEKLFF
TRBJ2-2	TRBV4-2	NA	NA	TGTGCCAGCAGCCAAGATGTGGGAAGGGAGTGGTCGGCCGGGGAGCTGTTTTTT	CASSQDVGREWSAGELFF
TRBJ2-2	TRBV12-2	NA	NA	TGTGCAAGTCGCCAAGCGGGAGAGGACACCGGGGAGCTGTTTTTT	CASRQAGEDTGELFF
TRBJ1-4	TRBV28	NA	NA	TGTGCCAGCAGTTCTGGGAGATATGAAAAACTGTTTTTT	CASSSGRYEKLFF